This record looks at one T cell receptor beta chain sequence and its context. In the authors' workflow: Amplification from reference gene primers served as the basis for estimated nucleated cell counts. This table comes from immunoSEQ multiplex PCR, and its TCRdb copy is limited to in-frame clones, with some not included. V, J and clone size are taken as reported in that table, and D and trimming were inferred from the DNA itself. The sample has some 89,000 clones, more than 70% seen once. This record belongs to a study of blood T cell repertoires in COVID-19. Trimming pared 6 bases from V and 8 bases from J, leaving 11 bases between. The CDR3 runs to 12 residues. CDR1 and CDR2 from the germline V gene are MGHDK and SYGVNS.

J is TRBJ2-1 and V is TRBV25-1, with D perhaps matching TRBD1 (5 bases). This TCR was sampled from a man aged 45-65 years with acute or convalescent COVID-19. Input material: peripheral blood. In DNA, the CDR3 is TGTGCCAGCAGCAGGGTTTTGGATGAGCAGTTCTTC. Its protein is CASSRVLDEQFF.